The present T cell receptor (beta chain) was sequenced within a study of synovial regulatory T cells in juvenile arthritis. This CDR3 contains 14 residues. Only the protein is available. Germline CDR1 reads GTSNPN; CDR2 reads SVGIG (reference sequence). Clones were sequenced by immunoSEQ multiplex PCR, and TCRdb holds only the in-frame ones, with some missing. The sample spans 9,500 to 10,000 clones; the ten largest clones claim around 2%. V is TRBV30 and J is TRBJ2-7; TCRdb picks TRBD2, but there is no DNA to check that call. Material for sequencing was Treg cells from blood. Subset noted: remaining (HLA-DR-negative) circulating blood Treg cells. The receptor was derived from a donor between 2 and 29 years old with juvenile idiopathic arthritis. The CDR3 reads CAWSLAGGSYEQYF.